This T cell receptor (beta chain) derives from a study of cytomegalovirus exposure and HLA in healthy donors. General observations from the study: In the 95 to 150 validation repertoires, just under 95% of cluster scores exceeded 0, per a later analysis. The classifier, whose performance was assessed in both the original and validation cohorts, reportedly diagnosed cytomegalovirus status with high specificity and sensitivity.

Concerning this clone itself: The antigen remains undetermined.

The CDR3 covers 15 residues. The V gene end was trimmed by 6 bases and the J gene end by 7 bases; junction bases not matched to a gene: 7. Germline loops: CDR1 SEHNR, CDR2 FQNEAQ (reference sequence). Measured with immunoSEQ multiplex PCR; TCRdb has only the in-frame clones, and not every one. The sample lists about 130,000 clones, 85% to 90% occurring once. The specimen sequenced was PBMCs. The genes are TRBV7-9 and TRBJ1-5, with 12 bases identical to TRBD1. The source is a woman under 30 in good health and CMV-seronegative. CDR3 sequence: CASSPGTGGYQPQHF. DNA for the CDR3: TGTGCCAGCAGTCCCGGGACAGGGGGCTACCAGCCCCAGCATTTT.